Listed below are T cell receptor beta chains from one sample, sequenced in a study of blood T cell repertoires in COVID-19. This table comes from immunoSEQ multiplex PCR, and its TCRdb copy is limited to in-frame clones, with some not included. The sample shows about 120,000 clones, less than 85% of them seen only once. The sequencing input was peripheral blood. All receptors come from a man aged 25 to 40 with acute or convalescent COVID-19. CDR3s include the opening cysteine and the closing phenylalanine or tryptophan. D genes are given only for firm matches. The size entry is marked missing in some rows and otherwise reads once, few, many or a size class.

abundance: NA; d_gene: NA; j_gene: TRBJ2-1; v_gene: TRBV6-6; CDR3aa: CASSYDLGLEQFF; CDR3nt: TGTGCCAGCAGTTACGATCTAGGTCTTGAGCAGTTCTTC
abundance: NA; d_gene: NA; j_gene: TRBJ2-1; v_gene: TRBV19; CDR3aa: CASTSDRFTPGGDEQFF; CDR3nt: TGTGCCAGTACCTCCGACAGGTTTACTCCTGGGGGGGATGAGCAGTTCTTC
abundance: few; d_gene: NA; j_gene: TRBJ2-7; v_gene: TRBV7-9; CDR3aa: CASSLSTEYEQYF; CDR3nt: TGTGCCAGCAGCTTAAGTACGGAGTACGAGCAGTACTTC
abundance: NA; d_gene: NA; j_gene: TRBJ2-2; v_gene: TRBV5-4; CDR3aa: CASSLVAGKTGELFF; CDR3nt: TGTGCCAGCAGCTTGGTGGCAGGGAAAACCGGGGAGCTGTTTTTT
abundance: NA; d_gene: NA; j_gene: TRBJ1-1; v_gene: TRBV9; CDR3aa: CASSVWGPTGRDTEAFF; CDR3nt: TGTGCCAGCAGCGTATGGGGCCCTACAGGGAGGGACACTGAAGCTTTCTTT
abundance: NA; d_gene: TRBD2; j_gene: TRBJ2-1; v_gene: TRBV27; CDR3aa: CASRTSGLYNEQFF; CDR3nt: TGTGCCAGTAGGACTAGCGGCCTCTACAATGAGCAGTTCTTC
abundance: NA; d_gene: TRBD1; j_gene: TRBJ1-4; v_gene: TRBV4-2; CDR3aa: CASTPSDRDNEKLFF; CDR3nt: TGTGCCAGCACCCCCTCGGACAGGGATAATGAAAAACTGTTTTTT
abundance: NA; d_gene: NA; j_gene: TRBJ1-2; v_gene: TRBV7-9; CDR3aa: CASSLGQELNYGYTF; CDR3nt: TGTGCCAGCAGCTTAGGACAGGAACTTAACTATGGCTACACCTTC
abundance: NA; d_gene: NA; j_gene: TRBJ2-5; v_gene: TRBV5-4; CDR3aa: CASSTAGGQGTQETQYF; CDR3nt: TGTGCCAGCAGCACCGCGGGGGGACAGGGAACCCAAGAGACCCAGTACTTC
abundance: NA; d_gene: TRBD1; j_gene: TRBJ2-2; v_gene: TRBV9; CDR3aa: CASSVASGGTGELFF; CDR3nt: TGTGCCAGCAGCGTAGCGTCAGGGGGCACCGGGGAGCTGTTTTTT
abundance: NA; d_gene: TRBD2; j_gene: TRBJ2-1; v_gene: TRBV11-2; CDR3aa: CASSQDGLAPTQFF; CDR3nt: TGTGCCAGCAGCCAAGACGGACTAGCCCCAACGCAGTTCTTC
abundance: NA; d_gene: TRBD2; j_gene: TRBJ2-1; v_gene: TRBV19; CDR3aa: CASSTGTSGLNEQFF; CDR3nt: TGTGCCAGTAGTACCGGGACTAGCGGGCTCAATGAGCAGTTCTTC
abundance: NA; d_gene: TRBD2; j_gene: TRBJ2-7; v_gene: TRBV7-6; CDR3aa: CASSHVRASGHSYEQYF; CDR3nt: TGTGCCAGCAGCCACGTCAGGGCTAGCGGGCACTCCTACGAGCAGTACTTC
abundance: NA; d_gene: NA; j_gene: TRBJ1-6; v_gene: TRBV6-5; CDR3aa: CASRTSYNSPLHF; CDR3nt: TGTGCCAGCCGGACATCCTATAATTCACCCCTCCACTTT
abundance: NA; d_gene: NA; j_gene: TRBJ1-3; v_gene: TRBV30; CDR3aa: CAWSVRRLGNTIYF; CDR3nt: TGTGCCTGGAGTGTCCGGCGGCTAGGAAACACCATATATTTT
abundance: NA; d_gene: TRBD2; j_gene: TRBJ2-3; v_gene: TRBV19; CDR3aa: CASSSWGGDTQYF; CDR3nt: TGTGCCAGTAGTAGCTGGGGGGGGGATACGCAGTATTTT
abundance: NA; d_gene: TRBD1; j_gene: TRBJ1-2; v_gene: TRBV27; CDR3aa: CASSLPPREGGNGYTF; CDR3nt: TGTGCCAGCAGTTTACCCCCCCGTGAAGGGGGCAATGGCTACACCTTC
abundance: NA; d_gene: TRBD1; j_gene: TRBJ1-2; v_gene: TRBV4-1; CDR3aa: CASSPGGTYGYTF; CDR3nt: TGCGCCAGCAGCCCAGGGGGCACCTATGGCTACACCTTC
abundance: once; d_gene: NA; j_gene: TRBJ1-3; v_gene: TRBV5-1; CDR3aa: CASSLVAPGTSGNTIYF; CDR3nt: TGCGCCAGCAGCTTGGTTGCGCCAGGGACATCTGGAAACACCATATATTTT
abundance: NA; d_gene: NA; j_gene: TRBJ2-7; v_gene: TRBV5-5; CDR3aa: CASSLGQRNYEQYF; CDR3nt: TGTGCCAGCAGCTTGGGGCAGAGGAACTACGAGCAGTACTTC
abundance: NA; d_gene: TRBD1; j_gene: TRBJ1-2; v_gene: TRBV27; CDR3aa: CASSLFSPGGRGYTF; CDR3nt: TGTGCCAGCAGTTTATTCTCGCCAGGGGGCCGTGGCTACACCTTC
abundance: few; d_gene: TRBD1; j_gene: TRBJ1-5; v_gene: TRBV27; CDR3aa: CASTQGAVLYSNQPQHF; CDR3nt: TGTGCCAGCACCCAGGGGGCAGTTCTCTATAGCAATCAGCCCCAGCATTTT
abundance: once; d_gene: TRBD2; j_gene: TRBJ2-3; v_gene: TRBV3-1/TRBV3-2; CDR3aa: CASSQGTSGRVDTQYF; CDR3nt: TGTGCCAGCAGCCAAGGGACTAGCGGGCGGGTGGATACGCAGTATTTT
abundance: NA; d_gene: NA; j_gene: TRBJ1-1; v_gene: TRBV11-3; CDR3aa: CASSLGGPAFF; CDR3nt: TGTGCCAGCAGCTTAGGAGGTCCAGCTTTCTTT
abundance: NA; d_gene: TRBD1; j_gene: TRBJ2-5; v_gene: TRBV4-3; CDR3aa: CASSQDRAGRGLGETQYF; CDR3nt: TGCGCCAGCAGCCAAGATAGGGCGGGCAGGGGGCTGGGAGAGACCCAGTACTTC
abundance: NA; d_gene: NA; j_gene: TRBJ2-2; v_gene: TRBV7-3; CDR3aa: CASSLNDEGANTGELFF; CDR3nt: TGTGCCAGCAGCTTAAACGATGAGGGTGCGAACACCGGGGAGCTGTTTTTT
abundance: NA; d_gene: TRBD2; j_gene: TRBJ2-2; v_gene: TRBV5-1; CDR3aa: CASSGGLAGYTGELFF; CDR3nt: TGCGCCAGCAGCGGGGGACTAGCGGGCTACACCGGGGAGCTGTTTTTT
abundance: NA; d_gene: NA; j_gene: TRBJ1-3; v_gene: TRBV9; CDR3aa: CASSAGGADTIYF; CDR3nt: TGTGCCAGCAGCGCCGGGGGGGCCGACACCATATATTTT
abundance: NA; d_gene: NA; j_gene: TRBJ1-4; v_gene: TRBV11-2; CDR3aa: CASSLSRDEKLFF; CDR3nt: TGTGCCAGCAGCTTATCGAGGGATGAAAAACTGTTTTTT
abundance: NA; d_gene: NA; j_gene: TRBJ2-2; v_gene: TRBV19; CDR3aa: CASSISGNTGELFF; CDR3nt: TGTGCCAGTAGTATATCGGGGAACACCGGGGAGCTGTTTTTT
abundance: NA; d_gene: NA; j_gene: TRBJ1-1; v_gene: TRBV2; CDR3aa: CASSEAAGITEAFF; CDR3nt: TGTGCCAGCAGTGAAGCAGCGGGGATCACTGAAGCTTTCTTT
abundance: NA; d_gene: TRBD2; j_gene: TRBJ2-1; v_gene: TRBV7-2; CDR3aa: CASSLAPLAGGYNEQFF; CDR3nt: TGTGCCAGCAGCTTAGCCCCCCTAGCGGGGGGATACAATGAGCAGTTCTTC
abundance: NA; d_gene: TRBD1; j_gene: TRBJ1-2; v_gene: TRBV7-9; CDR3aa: CASSLAGTGGYGYTF; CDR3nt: TGTGCCAGCAGCTTAGCCGGGACAGGGGGCTATGGCTACACCTTC
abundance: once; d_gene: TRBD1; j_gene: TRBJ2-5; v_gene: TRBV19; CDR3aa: CASRDTGGWETQYF; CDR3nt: TGTGCCAGTAGGGACACAGGGGGATGGGAGACCCAGTACTTC
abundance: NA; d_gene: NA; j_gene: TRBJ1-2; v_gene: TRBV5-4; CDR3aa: CASARTTNYGYTF; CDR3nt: TGTGCCAGCGCCAGGACTACTAACTATGGCTACACCTTC
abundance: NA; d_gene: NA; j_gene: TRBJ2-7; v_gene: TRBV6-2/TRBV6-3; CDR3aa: CASSYESPNWEQYF; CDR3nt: TGTGCCAGCAGTTATGAGAGTCCGAACTGGGAGCAGTACTTC
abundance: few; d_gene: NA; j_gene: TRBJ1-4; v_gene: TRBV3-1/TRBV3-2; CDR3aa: CASSQDSGFREKLFF; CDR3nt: TGTGCCAGCAGCCAAGATTCAGGGTTTCGTGAAAAACTGTTTTTT
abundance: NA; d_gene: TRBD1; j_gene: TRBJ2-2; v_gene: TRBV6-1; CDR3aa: CASSDIWTGWTGELFF; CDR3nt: TGTGCCAGCAGTGACATCTGGACAGGGTGGACCGGGGAGCTGTTTTTT
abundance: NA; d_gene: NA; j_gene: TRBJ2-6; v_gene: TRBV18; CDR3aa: CASSPEVGANVLTF; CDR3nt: TGTGCCAGCTCACCCGAGGTAGGGGCCAACGTCCTGACTTTC
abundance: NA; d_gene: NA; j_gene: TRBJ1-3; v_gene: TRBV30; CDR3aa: CAVRGGAGSGNTIYF; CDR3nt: TGTGCAGTGAGGGGGGGCGCCGGGTCTGGAAACACCATATATTTT
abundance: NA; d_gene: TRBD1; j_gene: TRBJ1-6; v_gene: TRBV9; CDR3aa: CASRGTGTGTNNSPLHF; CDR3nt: TGTGCCAGCAGGGGAACCGGGACAGGGACAAATAATTCACCCCTCCACTTT
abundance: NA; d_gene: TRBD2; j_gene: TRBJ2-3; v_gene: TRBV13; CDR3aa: CASSLEGSGGTSTDTQYF; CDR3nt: TGTGCCAGCAGCTTAGAAGGTAGCGGGGGCACTAGCACAGATACGCAGTATTTT
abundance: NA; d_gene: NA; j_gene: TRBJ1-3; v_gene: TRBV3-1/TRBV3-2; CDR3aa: CASSQGRGNTIYF; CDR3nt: TGTGCCAGCAGCCAAGGGCGGGGAAACACCATATATTTT
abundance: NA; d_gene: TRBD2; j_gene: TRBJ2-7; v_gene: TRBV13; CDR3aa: CASSLGLADYEQYF; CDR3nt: TGTGCCAGCAGCTTAGGACTAGCGGACTACGAGCAGTACTTC
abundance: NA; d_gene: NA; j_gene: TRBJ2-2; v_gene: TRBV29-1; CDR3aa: CSVGLASNTGELFF; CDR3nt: TGCAGCGTTGGGCTAGCGTCTAACACCGGGGAGCTGTTTTTT
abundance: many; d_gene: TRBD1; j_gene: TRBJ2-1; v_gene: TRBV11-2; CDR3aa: CASSLAAGGFYNEQFF; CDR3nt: TGTGCCAGCAGCTTAGCGGCAGGGGGTTTCTACAATGAGCAGTTCTTC
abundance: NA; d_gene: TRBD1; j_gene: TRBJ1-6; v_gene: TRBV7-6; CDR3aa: CASSSDRLNSPLHF; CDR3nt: TGTGCCAGCAGCTCGGACAGGCTTAATTCACCCCTCCACTTT
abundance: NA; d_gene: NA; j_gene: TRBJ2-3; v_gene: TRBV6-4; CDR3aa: CASSDRAGATDTQYF; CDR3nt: TGTGCCAGCAGTGATAGGGCGGGGGCCACAGATACGCAGTATTTT
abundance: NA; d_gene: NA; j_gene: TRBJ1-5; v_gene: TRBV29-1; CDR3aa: CSVAGREGQPQHF; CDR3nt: TGCAGCGTTGCAGGCAGGGAGGGTCAGCCCCAGCATTTT
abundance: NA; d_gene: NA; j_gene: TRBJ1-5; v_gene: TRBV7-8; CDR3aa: CASSLEGVQPQHF; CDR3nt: TGTGCCAGCAGCTTAGAAGGGGTTCAGCCCCAGCATTTT
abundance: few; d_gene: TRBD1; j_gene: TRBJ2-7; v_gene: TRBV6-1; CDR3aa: CASSEEEGTGGEQYF; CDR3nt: TGTGCCAGCAGTGAAGAGGAAGGGACAGGGGGCGAGCAGTACTTC
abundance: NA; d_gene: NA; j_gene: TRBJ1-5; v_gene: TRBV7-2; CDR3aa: CASSSLEGQPQHF; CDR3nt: TGTGCCAGCAGCTCTCTTGAGGGTCAGCCCCAGCATTTT
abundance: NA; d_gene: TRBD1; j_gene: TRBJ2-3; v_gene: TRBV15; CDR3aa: CATSRKIHWDSGPTDTQYF; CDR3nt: TGTGCCACCAGCAGAAAGATCCACTGGGACAGCGGCCCCACAGATACGCAGTATTTT